This record concerns one T cell receptor (beta chain) sequence. Germline lookup yields CDR1 KGHSH and CDR2 LQKENI. The V and J ends lost 5 bases and 2 bases respectively, with 6 bases between them. The length of the CDR3 is 12 residues. TCRdb's copy holds only in-frame clones and misses some; the assay was immunoSEQ multiplex PCR. This sample carries about 370,000 clones, almost 90% of them seen once, and the ten largest clones take 6.5% to 8%. The sample is drawn from a study of blood T cell repertoires in COVID-19. The TCR originated in a man younger than 30 with active or convalescent COVID-19. Material for sequencing was peripheral blood. The rearrangement uses TRBV18 and TRBJ1-1, with unresolved D. The CDR3 is CASSVQNTEAFF. DNA of the CDR3: TGTGCCAGCTCAGTACAAAACACTGAAGCTTTCTTT.